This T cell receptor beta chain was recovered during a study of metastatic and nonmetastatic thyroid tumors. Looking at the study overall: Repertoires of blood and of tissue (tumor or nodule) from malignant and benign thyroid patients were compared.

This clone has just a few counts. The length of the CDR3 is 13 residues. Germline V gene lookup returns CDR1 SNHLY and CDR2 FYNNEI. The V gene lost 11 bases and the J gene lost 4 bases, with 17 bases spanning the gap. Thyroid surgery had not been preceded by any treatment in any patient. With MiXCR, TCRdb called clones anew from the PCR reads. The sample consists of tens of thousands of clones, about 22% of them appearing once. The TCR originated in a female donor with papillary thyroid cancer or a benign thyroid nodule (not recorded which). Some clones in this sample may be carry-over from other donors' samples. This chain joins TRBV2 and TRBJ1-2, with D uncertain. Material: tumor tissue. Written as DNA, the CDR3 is TGTGCCGACCCAGAGACACAATTCTATGGCTACACCTTC. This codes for CADPETQFYGYTF.